These T cell receptor beta chains were read from a single sample in a study of radiation and T cells in renal cell carcinoma. Assay: immunoSEQ multiplex PCR; the TCRdb copy retains only in-frame clones and omits some. The data hold roughly 120,000 clones, with about 81% observed a single time. The specimen comprised blood, sampled from a patient whose treatment included radiotherapy and nephrectomy. The source of these receptors is a woman aged 60-75 years with renal cell carcinoma. Both conserved end residues are part of each CDR3. A D gene is named only where the DNA matches it firmly. The size field is filled for only some rows; it gives once, few, many or a size class.

v_gene: TRBV4-1; d_gene: TRBD1; abundance: .; j_gene: TRBJ2-7; CDR3aa: CASSQGDRDYEQYF; CDR3nt: TGCGCCAGCAGCCAAGGGGACAGGGACTACGAGCAGTACTTC
v_gene: TRBV11-3; d_gene: TRBD2; abundance: .; j_gene: TRBJ2-5; CDR3aa: CASSRGTSAEGETQYF; CDR3nt: TGTGCCAGCAGCCGGGGGACTAGCGCCGAGGGGGAGACCCAGTACTTC
v_gene: TRBV2; d_gene: TRBD1; abundance: .; j_gene: TRBJ1-2; CDR3aa: CASNGQGVRGYTF; CDR3nt: TGTGCCAGCAATGGACAGGGGGTCCGCGGCTACACCTTC
v_gene: TRBV28; d_gene: .; abundance: .; j_gene: TRBJ1-2; CDR3aa: CASSYGRTYYGYTF; CDR3nt: TGTGCCAGCAGTTACGGGCGGACCTACTATGGCTACACCTTC
v_gene: TRBV5-1; d_gene: .; abundance: .; j_gene: TRBJ2-3; CDR3aa: CASSLEGATDTQYF; CDR3nt: TGCGCCAGCAGCTTGGAAGGAGCCACAGATACGCAGTATTTT
v_gene: TRBV4-1; d_gene: .; abundance: .; j_gene: TRBJ2-7; CDR3aa: CASSQDLGQGWEQYF; CDR3nt: TGCGCCAGCAGCCAAGATCTCGGGCAGGGGTGGGAGCAGTACTTC
v_gene: TRBV29-1; d_gene: .; abundance: .; j_gene: TRBJ1-5; CDR3aa: CSGTIRGGQPQHF; CDR3nt: TGCAGCGGGACCATCAGAGGGGGTCAGCCCCAGCATTTT
v_gene: TRBV6-1; d_gene: .; abundance: .; j_gene: TRBJ1-5; CDR3aa: CACEDGTISNQPQHF; CDR3nt: TGTGCCTGCGAGGATGGGACTATTAGCAATCAGCCCCAGCATTTT
v_gene: TRBV2; d_gene: .; abundance: .; j_gene: TRBJ2-5; CDR3aa: CASSEGARRETQYF; CDR3nt: TGTGCCAGCAGTGAGGGGGCTAGGAGAGAGACCCAGTACTTC
v_gene: TRBV7-2; d_gene: .; abundance: .; j_gene: TRBJ1-4; CDR3aa: CASSLTVTNEKLFF; CDR3nt: TGTGCCAGCAGCTTAACAGTGACTAATGAAAAACTGTTTTTT
v_gene: TRBV7-2; d_gene: .; abundance: .; j_gene: TRBJ2-7; CDR3aa: CASSLVRDSYEQYF; CDR3nt: TGTGCCAGCAGCTTAGTCAGGGACTCCTACGAGCAGTACTTC
v_gene: TRBV7-2; d_gene: TRBD1; abundance: .; j_gene: TRBJ1-2; CDR3aa: CASSRQGALRNYGYTF; CDR3nt: TGTGCCAGCAGCCGTCAGGGGGCTCTCAGAAACTATGGCTACACCTTC
v_gene: TRBV28; d_gene: .; abundance: .; j_gene: TRBJ2-5; CDR3aa: CASSSQQGVETQYF; CDR3nt: TGTGCCAGCAGTTCTCAACAGGGCGTCGAGACCCAGTACTTC
v_gene: TRBV6-5; d_gene: .; abundance: .; j_gene: TRBJ2-3; CDR3aa: CASSGPSTDTQYF; CDR3nt: TGTGCCAGCAGTGGCCCGAGCACAGATACGCAGTATTTT
v_gene: TRBV6-5; d_gene: .; abundance: .; j_gene: TRBJ2-6; CDR3aa: CASSRSSGANVLTF; CDR3nt: TGTGCCAGCAGTCGTTCCTCTGGGGCCAACGTCCTGACTTTC
v_gene: TRBV2; d_gene: TRBD1; abundance: .; j_gene: TRBJ2-7; CDR3aa: CASSRQGAYEQYF; CDR3nt: TGTGCCAGCAGTAGACAGGGGGCCTACGAGCAGTACTTC
v_gene: TRBV7-9; d_gene: TRBD1; abundance: few; j_gene: TRBJ1-4; CDR3aa: CASSFSGTGVEKLFF; CDR3nt: TGTGCCAGCAGTTTCTCCGGGACAGGGGTCGAAAAACTGTTTTTT